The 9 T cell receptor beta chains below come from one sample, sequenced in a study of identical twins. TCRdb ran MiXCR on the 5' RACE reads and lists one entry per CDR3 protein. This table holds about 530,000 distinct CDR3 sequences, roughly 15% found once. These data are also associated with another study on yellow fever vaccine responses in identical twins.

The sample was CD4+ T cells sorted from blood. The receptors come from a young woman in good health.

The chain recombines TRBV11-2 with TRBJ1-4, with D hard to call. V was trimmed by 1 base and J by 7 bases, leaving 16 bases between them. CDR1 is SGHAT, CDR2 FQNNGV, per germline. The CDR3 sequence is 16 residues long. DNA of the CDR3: TGTGCCAGCAGCTTAGTCATACCCCTCATTCCTGAAAAACTGTTTTTT. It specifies CASSLVIPLIPEKLFF.

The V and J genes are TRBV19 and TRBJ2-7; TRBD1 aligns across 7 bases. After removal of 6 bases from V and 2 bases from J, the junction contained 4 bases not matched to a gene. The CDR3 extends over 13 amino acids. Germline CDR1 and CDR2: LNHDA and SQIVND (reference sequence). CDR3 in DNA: TGTGCCAGTAGCGAACAGGGGACCTACGAGCAGTACTTC. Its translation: CASSEQGTYEQYF.

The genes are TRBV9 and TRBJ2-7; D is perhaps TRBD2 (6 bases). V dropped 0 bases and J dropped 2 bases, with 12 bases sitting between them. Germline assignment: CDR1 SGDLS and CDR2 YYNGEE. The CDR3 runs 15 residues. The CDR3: CASSVGASVTYEQYF. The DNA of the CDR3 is TGTGCCAGCAGCGTAGGTGCTAGCGTAACCTACGAGCAGTACTTC.

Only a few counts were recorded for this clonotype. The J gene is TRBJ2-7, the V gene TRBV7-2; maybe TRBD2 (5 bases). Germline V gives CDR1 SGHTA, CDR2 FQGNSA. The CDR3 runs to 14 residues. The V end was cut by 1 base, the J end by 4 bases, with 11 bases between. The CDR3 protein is CASSLGDYVYEQYF. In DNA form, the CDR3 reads TGTGCCAGCAGCTTAGGAGACTACGTTTACGAGCAGTACTTC.

CDR3 protein: CASSFAARQETQYF. The CDR3 nucleotides are TGTGCCAGCAGCTTCGCGGCACGACAAGAGACCCAGTACTTC. The rearrangement links TRBV11-2 to TRBJ2-5; D uncertain. V lost 3 bases and J 2 bases, leaving 10 bases between the germline ends. Germline CDR1 is SGHAT and CDR2 is FQNNGV. The CDR3 has 14 amino acids.

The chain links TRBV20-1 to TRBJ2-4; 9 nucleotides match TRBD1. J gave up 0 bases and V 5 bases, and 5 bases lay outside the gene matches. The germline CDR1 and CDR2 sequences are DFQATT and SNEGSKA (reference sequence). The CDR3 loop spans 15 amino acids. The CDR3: CSAATGGLAKNIQYF. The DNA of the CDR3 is TGCAGTGCTGCTACAGGGGGCCTAGCCAAAAACATTCAGTACTTC.

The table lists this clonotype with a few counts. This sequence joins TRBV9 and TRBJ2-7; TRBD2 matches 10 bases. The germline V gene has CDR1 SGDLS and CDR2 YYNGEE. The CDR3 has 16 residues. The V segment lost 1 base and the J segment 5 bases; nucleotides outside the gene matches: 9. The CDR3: CASSVRSSGSLDEQYF. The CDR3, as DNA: TGTGCCAGCAGCGTACGGTCTAGCGGGAGTCTCGACGAGCAGTACTTC.

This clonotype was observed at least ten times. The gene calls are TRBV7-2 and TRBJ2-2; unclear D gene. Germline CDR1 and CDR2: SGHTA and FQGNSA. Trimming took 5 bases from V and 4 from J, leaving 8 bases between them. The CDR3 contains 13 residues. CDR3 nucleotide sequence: TGTGCCAGCAGCCGAGGTGGCACCGGGGAGCTGTTTTTT. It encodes CASSRGGTGELFF. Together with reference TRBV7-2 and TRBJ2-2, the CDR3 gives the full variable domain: GAGVSQSPSNKVTEKGKDVELRCDPISGHTALYWYRQSLGQGLEFLIYFQGNSAPDKSGLPSDRFSAERTGGSVSTLTIQRTQQEDSAVYLCASSRGGTGELFFGEGSRLTVL.

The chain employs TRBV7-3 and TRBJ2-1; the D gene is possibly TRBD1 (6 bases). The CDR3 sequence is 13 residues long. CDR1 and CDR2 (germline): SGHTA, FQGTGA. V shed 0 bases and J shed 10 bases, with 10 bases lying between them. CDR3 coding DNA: TGTGCCAGCAGCTTAACTGGACAGCCAGAGCAGTTCTTC. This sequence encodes CASSLTGQPEQFF.